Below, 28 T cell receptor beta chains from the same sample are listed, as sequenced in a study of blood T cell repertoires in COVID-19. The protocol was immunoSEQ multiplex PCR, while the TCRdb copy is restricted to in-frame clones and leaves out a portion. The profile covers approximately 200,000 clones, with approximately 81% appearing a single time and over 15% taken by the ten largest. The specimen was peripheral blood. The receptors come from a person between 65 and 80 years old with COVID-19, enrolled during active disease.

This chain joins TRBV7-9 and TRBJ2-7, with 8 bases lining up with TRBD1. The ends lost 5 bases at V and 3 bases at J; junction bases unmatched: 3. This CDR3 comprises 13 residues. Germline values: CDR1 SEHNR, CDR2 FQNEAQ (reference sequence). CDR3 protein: CASSPGQGYEQYF. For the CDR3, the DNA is TGTGCCAGCAGCCCAGGACAGGGCTACGAGCAGTACTTC. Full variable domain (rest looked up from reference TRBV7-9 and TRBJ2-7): DTGVSQNPRHKITKRGQNVTFRCDPISEHNRLYWYRQTLGQGPEFLTYFQNEAQLEKSRLLSDRFSAERPKGSFSTLEIQRTEQGDSAMYLCASSPGQGYEQYFGPGTRLTVT.

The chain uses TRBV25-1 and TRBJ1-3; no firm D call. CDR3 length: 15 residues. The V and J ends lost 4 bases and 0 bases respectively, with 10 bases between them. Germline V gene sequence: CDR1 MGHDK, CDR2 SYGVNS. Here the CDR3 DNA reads TGTGCCAGCAGTGCCCTTGCAGGCTCTGGAAACACCATATATTTT. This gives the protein CASSALAGSGNTIYF.

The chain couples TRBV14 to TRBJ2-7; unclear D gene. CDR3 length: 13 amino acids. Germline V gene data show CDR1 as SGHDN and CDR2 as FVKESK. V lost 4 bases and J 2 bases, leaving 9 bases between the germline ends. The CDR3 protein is CASSRLETYEQYF. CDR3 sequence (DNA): TGTGCCAGCAGCCGATTGGAGACCTACGAGCAGTACTTC.

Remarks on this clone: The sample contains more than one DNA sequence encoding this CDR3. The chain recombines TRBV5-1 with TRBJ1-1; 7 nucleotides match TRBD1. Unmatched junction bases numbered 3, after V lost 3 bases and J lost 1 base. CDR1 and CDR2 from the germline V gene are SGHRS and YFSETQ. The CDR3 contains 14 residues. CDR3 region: CASSSSGGNTEAFF. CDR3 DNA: TGCGCCAGCAGCTCCTCAGGGGGGAACACTGAAGCTTTCTTT.

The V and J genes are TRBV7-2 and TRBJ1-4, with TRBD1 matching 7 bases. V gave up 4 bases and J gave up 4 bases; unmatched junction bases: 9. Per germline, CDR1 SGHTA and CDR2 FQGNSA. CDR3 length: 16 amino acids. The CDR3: CASSYARQGGNEKLFF. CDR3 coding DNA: TGTGCCAGCAGCTACGCACGACAGGGAGGTAATGAAAAACTGTTTTTT.

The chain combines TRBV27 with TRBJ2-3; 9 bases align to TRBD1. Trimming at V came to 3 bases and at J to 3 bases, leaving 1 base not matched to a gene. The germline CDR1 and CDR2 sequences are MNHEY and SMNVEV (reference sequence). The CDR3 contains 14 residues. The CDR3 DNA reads TGTGCCAGCAGTTTCGGACAGGGGACAGATACGCAGTATTTT. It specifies CASSFGQGTDTQYF.

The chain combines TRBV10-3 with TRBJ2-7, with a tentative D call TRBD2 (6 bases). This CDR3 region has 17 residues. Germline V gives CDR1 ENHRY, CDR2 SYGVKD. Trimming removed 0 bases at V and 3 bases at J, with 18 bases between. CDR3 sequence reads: CAISESSPAGGNYEQYF. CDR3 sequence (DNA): TGTGCCATCAGTGAGTCAAGCCCCGCTGGCGGGAACTACGAGCAGTACTTC.

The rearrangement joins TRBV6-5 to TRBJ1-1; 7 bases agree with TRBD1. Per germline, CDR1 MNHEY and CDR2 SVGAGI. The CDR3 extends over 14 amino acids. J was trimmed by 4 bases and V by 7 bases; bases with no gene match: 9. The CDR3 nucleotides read TGTGCCAGCATTTTAACAGGGGCGAGCACTGAAGCTTTCTTT. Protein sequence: CASILTGASTEAFF.

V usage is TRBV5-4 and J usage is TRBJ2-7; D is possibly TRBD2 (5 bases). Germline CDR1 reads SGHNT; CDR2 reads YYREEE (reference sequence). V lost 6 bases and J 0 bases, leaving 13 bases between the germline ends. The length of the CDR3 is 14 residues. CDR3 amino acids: CASTGPGSSYEQYF. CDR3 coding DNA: TGTGCCAGCACTGGGCCGGGGAGCTCCTACGAGCAGTACTTC.

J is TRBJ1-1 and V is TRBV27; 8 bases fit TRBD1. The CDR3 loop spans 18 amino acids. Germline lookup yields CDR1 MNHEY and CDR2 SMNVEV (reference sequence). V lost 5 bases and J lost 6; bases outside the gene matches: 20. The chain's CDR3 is CASSTYIIPSQGGAEAFF. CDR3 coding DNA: TGTGCCAGCAGTACATACATTATCCCCTCACAGGGGGGCGCTGAAGCTTTCTTT.

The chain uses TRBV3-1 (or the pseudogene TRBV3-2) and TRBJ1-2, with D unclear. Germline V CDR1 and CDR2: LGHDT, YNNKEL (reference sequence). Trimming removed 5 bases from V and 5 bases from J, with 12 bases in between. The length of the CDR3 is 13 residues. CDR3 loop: CASSFLEAYGYTF. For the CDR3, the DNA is TGTGCCAGCAGCTTCCTAGAGGCGTATGGCTACACCTTC.

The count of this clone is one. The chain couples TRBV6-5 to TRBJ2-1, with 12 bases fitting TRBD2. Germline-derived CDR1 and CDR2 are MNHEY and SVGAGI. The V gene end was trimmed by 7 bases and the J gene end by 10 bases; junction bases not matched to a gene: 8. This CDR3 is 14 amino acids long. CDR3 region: CASTPGLAGFEQFF. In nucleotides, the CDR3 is TGTGCCAGCACCCCCGGACTAGCGGGGTTCGAGCAGTTCTTC.

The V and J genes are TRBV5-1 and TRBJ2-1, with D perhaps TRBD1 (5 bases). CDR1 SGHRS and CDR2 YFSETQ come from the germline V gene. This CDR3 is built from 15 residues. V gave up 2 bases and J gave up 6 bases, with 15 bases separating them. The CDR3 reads CASSFADLGANEQFF. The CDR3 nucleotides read TGCGCCAGCAGCTTCGCAGATTTAGGGGCCAATGAGCAGTTCTTC.

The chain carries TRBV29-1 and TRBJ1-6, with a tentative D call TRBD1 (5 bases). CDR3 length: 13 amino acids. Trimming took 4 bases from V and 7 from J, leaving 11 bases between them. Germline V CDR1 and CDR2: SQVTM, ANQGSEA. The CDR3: CSVAYGGNSPLHF. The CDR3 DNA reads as TGCAGCGTTGCGTACGGGGGGAATTCACCCCTCCACTTT.

The CDR3 region is CATSERTSGSFGEQFF. The CDR3 region has the DNA TGTGCCACCAGTGAGCGGACTAGCGGGAGCTTTGGTGAGCAGTTCTTC. This chain joins TRBV24-1 and TRBJ2-1, with 13 bases fitting TRBD2. Unmatched junction bases numbered 8, after V lost 4 bases and J lost 9 bases. The germline V gene encodes CDR1 KGHDR and CDR2 SFDVKD. The CDR3 runs to 16 residues.

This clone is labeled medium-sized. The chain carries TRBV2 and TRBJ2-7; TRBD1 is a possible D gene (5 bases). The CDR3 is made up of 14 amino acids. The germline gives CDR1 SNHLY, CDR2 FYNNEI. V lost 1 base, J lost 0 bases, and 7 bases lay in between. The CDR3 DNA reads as TGTGCCAGCAGTGAAGGACAGATCTCCTACGAGCAGTACTTC. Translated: CASSEGQISYEQYF.

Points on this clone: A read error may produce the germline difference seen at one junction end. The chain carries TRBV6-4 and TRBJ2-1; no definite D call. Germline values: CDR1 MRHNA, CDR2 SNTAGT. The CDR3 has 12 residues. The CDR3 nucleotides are TGTGCCAGCAGCGACTCCCGGAATGAGCAGTTCTTC. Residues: CASSDSRNEQFF.

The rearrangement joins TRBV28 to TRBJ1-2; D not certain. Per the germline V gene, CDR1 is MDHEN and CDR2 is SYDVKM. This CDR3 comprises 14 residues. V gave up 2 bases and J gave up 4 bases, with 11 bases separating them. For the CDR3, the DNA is TGTGCCAGCAGTTTAGCAGGCCCCCTCTATGGCTACACCTTC. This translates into CASSLAGPLYGYTF.

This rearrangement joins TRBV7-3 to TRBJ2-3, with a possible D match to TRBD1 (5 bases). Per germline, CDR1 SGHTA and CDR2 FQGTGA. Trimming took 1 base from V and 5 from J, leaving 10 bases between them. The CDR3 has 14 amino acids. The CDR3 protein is CASSLSGTGDTQYF. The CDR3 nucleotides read TGTGCCAGCAGCTTAAGTGGTACAGGAGATACGCAGTATTTT.

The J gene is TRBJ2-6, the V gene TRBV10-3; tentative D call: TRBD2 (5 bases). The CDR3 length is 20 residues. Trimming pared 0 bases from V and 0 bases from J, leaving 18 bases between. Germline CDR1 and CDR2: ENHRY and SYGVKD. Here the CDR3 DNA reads TGTGCCATCAGTGAGTCTGTGATCGGAGGTGACTTCTCTGGGGCCAACGTCCTGACTTTC. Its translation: CAISESVIGGDFSGANVLTF.

The CDR3 sequence is CASSARVGTEAFF. For the CDR3, the DNA is TGTGCCAGCAGCGCCAGGGTCGGGACTGAAGCTTTCTTT. This sequence joins TRBV7-8 and TRBJ1-1, with D perhaps matching TRBD1 (5 bases). V was shortened by 5 bases and J by 5 bases, with 12 bases between the two germline ends. CDR3 length: 13 residues. Germline V gene lookup returns CDR1 SGHVS and CDR2 FQNEAQ.

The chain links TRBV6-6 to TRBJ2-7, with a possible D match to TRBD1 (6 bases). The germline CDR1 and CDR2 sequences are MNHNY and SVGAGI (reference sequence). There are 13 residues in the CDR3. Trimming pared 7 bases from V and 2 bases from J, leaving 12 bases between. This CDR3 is CASTKQGPYEQYF. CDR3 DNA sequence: TGTGCCAGCACTAAACAGGGTCCCTACGAGCAGTACTTC.

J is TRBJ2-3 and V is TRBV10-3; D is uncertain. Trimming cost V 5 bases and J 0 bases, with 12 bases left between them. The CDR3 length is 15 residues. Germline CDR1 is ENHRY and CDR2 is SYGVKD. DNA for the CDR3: TGTGCCATCAGTTCCCGAGGCCCCAGCACAGATACGCAGTATTTT. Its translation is CAISSRGPSTDTQYF.

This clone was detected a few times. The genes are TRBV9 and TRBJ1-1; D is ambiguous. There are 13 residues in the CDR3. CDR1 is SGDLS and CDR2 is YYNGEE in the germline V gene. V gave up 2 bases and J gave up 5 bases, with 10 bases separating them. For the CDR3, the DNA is TGTGCCAGCAGCGTTTCCTACTCGACTGAAGCTTTCTTT. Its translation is CASSVSYSTEAFF.

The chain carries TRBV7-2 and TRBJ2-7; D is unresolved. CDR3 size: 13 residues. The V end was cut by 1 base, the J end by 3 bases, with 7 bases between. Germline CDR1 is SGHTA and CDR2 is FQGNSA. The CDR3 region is CASSLVLGYEQYF. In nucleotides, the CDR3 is TGTGCCAGCAGCTTAGTACTTGGCTACGAGCAGTACTTC. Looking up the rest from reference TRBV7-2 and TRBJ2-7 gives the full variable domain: GAGVSQSPSNKVTEKGKDVELRCDPISGHTALYWYRQSLGQGLEFLIYFQGNSAPDKSGLPSDRFSAERTGGSVSTLTIQRTQQEDSAVYLCASSLVLGYEQYFGPGTRLTVT.

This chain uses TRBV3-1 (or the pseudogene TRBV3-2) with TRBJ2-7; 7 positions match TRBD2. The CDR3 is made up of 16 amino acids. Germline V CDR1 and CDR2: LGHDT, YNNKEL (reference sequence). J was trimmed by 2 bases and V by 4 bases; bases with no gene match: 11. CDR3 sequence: CASSRGGAGSTYEQYF. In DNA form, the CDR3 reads TGTGCCAGCAGCCGGGGGGGTGCGGGGTCGACCTACGAGCAGTACTTC.

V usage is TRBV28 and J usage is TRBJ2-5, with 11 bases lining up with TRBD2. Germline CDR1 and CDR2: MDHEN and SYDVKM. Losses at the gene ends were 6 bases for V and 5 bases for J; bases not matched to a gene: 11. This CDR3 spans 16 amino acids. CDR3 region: CASSPSSGGPRETQYF. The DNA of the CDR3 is TGTGCCAGCAGCCCCTCTAGCGGGGGGCCTCGGGAGACCCAGTACTTC. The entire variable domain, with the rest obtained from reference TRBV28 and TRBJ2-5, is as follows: DVKVTQSSRYLVKRTGEKVFLECVQDMDHENMFWYRQDPGLGLRLIYFSYDVKMKEKGDIPEGYSVSREKKERFSLILESASTNQTSMYLCASSPSSGGPRETQYFGPGTRLLVL.

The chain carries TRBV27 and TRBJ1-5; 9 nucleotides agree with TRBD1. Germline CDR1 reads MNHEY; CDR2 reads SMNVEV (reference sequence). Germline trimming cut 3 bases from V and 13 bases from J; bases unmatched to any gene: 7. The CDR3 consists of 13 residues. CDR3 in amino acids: CASSLNRGLAQHF. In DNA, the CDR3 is TGTGCCAGCAGTTTGAACAGGGGGCTTGCTCAGCATTTT.